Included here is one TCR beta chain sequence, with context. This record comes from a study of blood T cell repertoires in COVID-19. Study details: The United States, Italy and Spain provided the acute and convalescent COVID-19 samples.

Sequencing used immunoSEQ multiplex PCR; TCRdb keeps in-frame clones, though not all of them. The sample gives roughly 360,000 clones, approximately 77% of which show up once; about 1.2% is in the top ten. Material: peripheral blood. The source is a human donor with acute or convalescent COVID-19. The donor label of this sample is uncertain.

The CDR3 bases are TGCAGCGTTGAAGGACTAGTCTACAATGAGCAGTTCTTC. This gives the protein CSVEGLVYNEQFF. V gene TRBV29-1 combines with J gene TRBJ2-1; D might be TRBD2 (6 bases). The CDR3 length is 13 residues. With 1 base removed from V and 3 bases from J, the gap between germline ends came to 7 bases. Germline CDR1 and CDR2: SQVTM and ANQGSEA.